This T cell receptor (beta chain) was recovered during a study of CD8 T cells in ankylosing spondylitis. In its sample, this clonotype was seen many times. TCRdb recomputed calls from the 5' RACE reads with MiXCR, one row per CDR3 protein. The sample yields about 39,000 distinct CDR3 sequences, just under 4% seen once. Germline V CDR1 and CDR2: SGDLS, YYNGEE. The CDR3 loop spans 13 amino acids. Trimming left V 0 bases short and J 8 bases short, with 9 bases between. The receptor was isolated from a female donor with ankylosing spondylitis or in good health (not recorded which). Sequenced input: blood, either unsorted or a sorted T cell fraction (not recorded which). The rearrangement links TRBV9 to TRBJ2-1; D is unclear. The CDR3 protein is CASSVVKDDEQFF. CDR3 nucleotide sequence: TGTGCCAGCAGCGTAGTGAAGGACGATGAGCAGTTCTTC.